This record concerns one T cell receptor beta chain sequence. Its specificity is not known. One base away lies a much larger clone, so this may be a sequencing read error. A single record per CDR3 protein comes from TCRdb applying MiXCR to the reads. Here the sample spans about 900,000 distinct CDR3 sequences, 25% to 40% being singletons. CDR3 length equals 12 residues. Germline assignment: CDR1 SGHVT and CDR2 SQSDAQ. This sample was taken from a study of T cell repertoires in cytomegalovirus infection. Study details: Newly reported HLA-C-restricted and thoroughly characterized HLA-B-restricted CMV epitopes were employed. CMV infection together with matching HLA type was indicated by public TCR beta signatures. Study-level points and caveats: It was HLA-C-restricted CMV-specific TCR beta clonotypes that dominated the response ex vivo. The cumulative frequency of public TCR beta families identified carriers of CMV plus the relevant HLA.

The input for sequencing was cultured CD8+ T cells from PBMCs, taken from culture after CMV antigen stimulation. This receptor was obtained from a human donor in good health (CMV status not recorded). Some clones in this sample may be carry-over from other donors' samples. V usage is TRBV7-4 and J usage is TRBJ1-1; unclear D gene. CDR3 nucleotides: TGTGCCAACAGCTTTCCGGGATCTGAAGCTTTCTTT. Encoded protein: CANSFPGSEAFF. Using reference TRBV7-4 and TRBJ1-1 for the parts outside the CDR3, the full variable domain is GAGVSQSPRYKVAKRGRDVALRCDSISGHVTLYWYRQTLGQGSEVLTYSQSDAQRDKSGRPSGRFSAERPERSVSTLKIQRTEQGDSAVYLCANSFPGSEAFFGQGTRLTVV.